The rows below give T cell receptor beta chains drawn from one sample of a study of T cells after yellow fever vaccination. TCRdb re-called the 5' RACE reads through MiXCR, storing one row per CDR3 protein. Of around 120,000 distinct CDR3 sequences in the sample, roughly 15% were seen once. The sample here was CD8+ T cells sorted from PBMCs, taken 5 days after the yellow fever booster vaccination. Receptors were obtained from a man between 18 and 35 years old who received the YFV17D yellow fever vaccine. The CDR3 runs from the conserved cysteine through the conserved F or W.

cdr3_length: 13
v_call: TRBV12-3/TRBV12-4
cdr3_aa: CASSLSPNSPLHF

cdr3_length: 17
v_call: TRBV7-2
cdr3_aa: CASSSATSGGPSYEQYF

cdr3_length: 15
v_call: TRBV7-6
cdr3_aa: CASSLDRDFPDTQYF

cdr3_length: 14
v_call: TRBV6-1
cdr3_aa: CASSEEEGVNTIYF

cdr3_length: 15
v_call: TRBV6-5
cdr3_aa: CASSSTDNRGQPQHF

cdr3_length: 16
v_call: TRBV19
cdr3_aa: CASSIQGTSGEETQYF

cdr3_length: 18
v_call: TRBV6-6
cdr3_aa: CASSYFPAELARTDTQYF

cdr3_length: 17
v_call: TRBV6-5
cdr3_aa: CASSYSWTGGPNYGYTF

cdr3_length: 13
v_call: TRBV6-5
cdr3_aa: CASSYLEGGPQHF

cdr3_length: 11
v_call: TRBV29-1
cdr3_aa: CSVDWTGGAFF

cdr3_length: 15
v_call: TRBV20-1
cdr3_aa: CSARDGGGGYYEQYF

cdr3_length: 14
v_call: TRBV6-6
cdr3_aa: CASTPTGPVNEQYF

cdr3_length: 14
v_call: TRBV2
cdr3_aa: CAITTGTRAYEQYF

cdr3_length: 20
v_call: TRBV9
cdr3_aa: CASSTPVGTGGFLAKNIQYF

cdr3_length: 15
v_call: TRBV21-1
cdr3_aa: CASSKASGGTDTQYF

cdr3_length: 13
v_call: TRBV27
cdr3_aa: CATGTGAANEQFF

cdr3_length: 16
v_call: TRBV2
cdr3_aa: CARGEAGRPDNSPLHF

cdr3_length: 13
v_call: TRBV20-1
cdr3_aa: CSARFREGYEQYF

cdr3_length: 16
v_call: TRBV6-2/TRBV6-3
cdr3_aa: CASSYDGRTNTGELFF

cdr3_length: 17
v_call: TRBV4-1
cdr3_aa: CASSQIGQGANTGELFF

cdr3_length: 14
v_call: TRBV5-5
cdr3_aa: CASSLYGGTDTQYF

cdr3_length: 14
v_call: TRBV10-3
cdr3_aa: CAIMRGPNTGELFF

cdr3_length: 17
v_call: TRBV4-1
cdr3_aa: CASSHPEDSAGANVLTF

cdr3_length: 14
v_call: TRBV12-3/TRBV12-4
cdr3_aa: CASSLPGWDQPQHF

cdr3_length: 14
v_call: TRBV19
cdr3_aa: CASSWLGPGNTIYF

cdr3_length: 16
v_call: TRBV15
cdr3_aa: CATSRWGRQASNEQFF

cdr3_length: 15
v_call: TRBV5-6
cdr3_aa: CASIVNPGANTEAFF

cdr3_length: 16
v_call: TRBV9
cdr3_aa: CASSSLPDRGDYGYTF